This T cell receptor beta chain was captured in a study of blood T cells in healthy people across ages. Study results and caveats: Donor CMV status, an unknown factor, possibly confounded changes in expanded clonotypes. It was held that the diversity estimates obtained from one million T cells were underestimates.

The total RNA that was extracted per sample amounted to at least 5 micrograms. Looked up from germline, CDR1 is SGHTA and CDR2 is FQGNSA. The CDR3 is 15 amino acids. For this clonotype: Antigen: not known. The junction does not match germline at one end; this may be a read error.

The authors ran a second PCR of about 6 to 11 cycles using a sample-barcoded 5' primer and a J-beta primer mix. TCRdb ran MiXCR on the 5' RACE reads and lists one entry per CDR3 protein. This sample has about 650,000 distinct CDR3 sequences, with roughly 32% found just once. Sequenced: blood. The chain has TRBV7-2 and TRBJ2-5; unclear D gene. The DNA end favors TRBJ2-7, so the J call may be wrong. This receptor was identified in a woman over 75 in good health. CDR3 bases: TGTGCCAGCAGTTTAGACGCAGACGTCCTCTACGAGCAGTACTTC. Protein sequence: CASSLDADVLYEQYF.